This T cell receptor (beta chain) originates from a study of blood T cell repertoires in COVID-19. At the level of the study: Acute and convalescent COVID-19 specimens originated in the United States, Italy and Spain. Sources were T cells, B-cell-depleted T cells, or PBMCs; the material itself was cDNA or gDNA.

The CDR3 is 12 amino acids. The Seattle patients, enrolled during active infection, were followed longitudinally. Per the original methods: Estimates of nucleated cell counts were drawn from the amplification of reference gene primers. Libraries were prepared by immunoSEQ multiplex PCR; TCRdb keeps only in-frame clonotypes and omits some of them. The DNA was the basis for D and trimming; V, J and clone size are from that table. The sample holds roughly 200,000 clones, 65% to 85% seen once. V is TRBV21-1 and J is TRBJ2-2; the table calls TRBD2, which could not be checked here. TRBV21-1 is marked as a pseudogene. Sequencing input: peripheral blood. The receptor's source is a young woman with COVID-19, enrolled during active disease. CDR3 sequence reads: CASSPAAGELFF. The CDR3 bases are TGTGCCAGCAGCCCGGCGGCCGGGGAGCTGTTTTTT.